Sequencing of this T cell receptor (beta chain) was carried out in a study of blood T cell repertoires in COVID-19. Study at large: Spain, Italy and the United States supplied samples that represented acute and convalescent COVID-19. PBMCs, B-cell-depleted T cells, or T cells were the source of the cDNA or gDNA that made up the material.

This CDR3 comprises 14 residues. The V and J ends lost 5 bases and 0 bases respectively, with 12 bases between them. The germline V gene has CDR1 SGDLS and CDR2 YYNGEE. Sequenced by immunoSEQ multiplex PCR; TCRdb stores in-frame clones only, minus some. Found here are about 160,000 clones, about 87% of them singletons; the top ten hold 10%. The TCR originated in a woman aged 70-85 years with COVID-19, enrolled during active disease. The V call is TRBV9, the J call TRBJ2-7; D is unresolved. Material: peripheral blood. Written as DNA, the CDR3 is TGTGCCAGCAGTCAGTCGGGTCTCTCCTACGAGCAGTACTTC. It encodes CASSQSGLSYEQYF.